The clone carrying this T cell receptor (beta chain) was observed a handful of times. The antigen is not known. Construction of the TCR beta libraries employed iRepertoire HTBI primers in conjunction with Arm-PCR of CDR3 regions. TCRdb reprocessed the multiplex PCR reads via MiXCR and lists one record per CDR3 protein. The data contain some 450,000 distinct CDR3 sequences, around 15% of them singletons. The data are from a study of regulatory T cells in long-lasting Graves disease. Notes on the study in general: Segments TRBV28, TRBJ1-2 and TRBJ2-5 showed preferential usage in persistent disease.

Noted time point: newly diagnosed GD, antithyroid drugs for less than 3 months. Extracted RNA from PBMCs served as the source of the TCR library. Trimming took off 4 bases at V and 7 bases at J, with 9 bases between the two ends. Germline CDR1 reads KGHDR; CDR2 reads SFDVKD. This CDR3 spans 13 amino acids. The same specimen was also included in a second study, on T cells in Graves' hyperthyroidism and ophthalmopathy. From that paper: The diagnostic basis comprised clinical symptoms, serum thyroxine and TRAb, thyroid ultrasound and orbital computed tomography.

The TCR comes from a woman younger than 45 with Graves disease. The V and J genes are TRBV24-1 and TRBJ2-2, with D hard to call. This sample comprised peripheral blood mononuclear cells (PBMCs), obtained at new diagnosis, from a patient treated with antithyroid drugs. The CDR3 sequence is CATSDPSSGELFF. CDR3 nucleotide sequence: TGTGCCACCAGTGACCCTTCCAGCGGGGAGCTGTTTTTT.